The present T cell receptor (beta chain) was sequenced within a study of technical replicates of blood from a few donors. TCRdb keeps only in-frame clones here, not all; method: immunoSEQ multiplex PCR. The table has about 82,000 clones, approximately 94% seen once. The receptor was derived from a human donor in good health. Sequenced sample: T cells isolated from PBMCs.

The CDR3 loop reads CASSEAGTSGRGTDTQYF. CDR3 DNA sequence: TGTGCCAGCAGTGAAGCGGGGACTAGCGGGAGAGGTACAGATACGCAGTATTTT. The chain joins TRBV2 to TRBJ2-3; 14 bases fit TRBD2. V dropped 0 bases and J dropped 3; count of bases not matched to a gene: 5. This CDR3 spans 18 amino acids. The V gene's germline CDR1 is SNHLY and CDR2 FYNNEI.